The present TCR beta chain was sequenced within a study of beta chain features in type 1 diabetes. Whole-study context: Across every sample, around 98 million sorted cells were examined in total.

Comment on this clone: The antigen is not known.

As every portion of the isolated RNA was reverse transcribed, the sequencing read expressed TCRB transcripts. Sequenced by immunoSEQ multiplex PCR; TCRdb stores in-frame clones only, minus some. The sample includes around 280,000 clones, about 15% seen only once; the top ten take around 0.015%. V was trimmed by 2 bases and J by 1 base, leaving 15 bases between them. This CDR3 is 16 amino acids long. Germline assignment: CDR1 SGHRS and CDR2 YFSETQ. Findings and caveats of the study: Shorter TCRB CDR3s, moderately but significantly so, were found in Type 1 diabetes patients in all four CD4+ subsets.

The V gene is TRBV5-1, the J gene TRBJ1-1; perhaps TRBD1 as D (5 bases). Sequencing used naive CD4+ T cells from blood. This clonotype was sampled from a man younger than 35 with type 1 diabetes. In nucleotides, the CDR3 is TGCGCCAGCAGCTTCAGTTGGCAGGGAGGGAACACTGAAGCTTTCTTT. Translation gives CASSFSWQGGNTEAFF. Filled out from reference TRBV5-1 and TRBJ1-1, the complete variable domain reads KAGVTQTPRYLIKTRGQQVTLSCSPISGHRSVSWYQQTPGQGLQFLFEYFSETQRNKGNFPGRFSGRQFSNSRSEMNVSTLELGDSALYLCASSFSWQGGNTEAFFGQGTRLTVV.